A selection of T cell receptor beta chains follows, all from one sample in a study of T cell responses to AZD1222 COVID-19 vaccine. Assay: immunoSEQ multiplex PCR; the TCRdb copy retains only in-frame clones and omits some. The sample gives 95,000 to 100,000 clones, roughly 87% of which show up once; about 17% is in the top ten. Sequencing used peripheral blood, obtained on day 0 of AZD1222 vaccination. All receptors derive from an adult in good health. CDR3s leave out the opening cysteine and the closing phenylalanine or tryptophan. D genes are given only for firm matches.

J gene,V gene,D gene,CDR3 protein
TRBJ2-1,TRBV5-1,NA,ASSLDGKQF
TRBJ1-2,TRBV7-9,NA,ASSLEGSGGYT
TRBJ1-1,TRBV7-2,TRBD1,ASSVTGFEAF
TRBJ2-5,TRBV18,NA,ASSPLRRSQETQY
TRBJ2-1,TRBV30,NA,AWSDQAVQF
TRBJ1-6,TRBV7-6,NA,ASSLVAGDNSPLH
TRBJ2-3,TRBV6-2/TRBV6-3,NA,ASSLGLRTDTQY
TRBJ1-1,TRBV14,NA,ASSENMNTEAF
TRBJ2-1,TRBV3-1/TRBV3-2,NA,ASSQERWVRNEQF
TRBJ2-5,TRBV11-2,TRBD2,ASSLGGEAQETQY
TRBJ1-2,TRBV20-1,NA,SAAGLYGYT
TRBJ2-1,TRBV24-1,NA,ATREPVNEQF
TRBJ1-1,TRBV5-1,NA,ASSLAGIGTEAF
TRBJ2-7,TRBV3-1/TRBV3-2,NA,ASSQDVGGQY
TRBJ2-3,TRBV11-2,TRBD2,ASSFTSGLLGVSQY
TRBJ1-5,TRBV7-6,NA,ASSERASVGNQPQH
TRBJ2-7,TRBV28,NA,ASTGGMYEQY
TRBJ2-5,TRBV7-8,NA,ASSLQTGPETQY
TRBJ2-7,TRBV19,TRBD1,ASSDRGKAYEQY
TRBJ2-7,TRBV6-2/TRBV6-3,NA,ASSYEGKYEQY
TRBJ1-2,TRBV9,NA,ASSVGAGNYGYT
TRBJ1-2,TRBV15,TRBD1,ATSDGQGANGYT
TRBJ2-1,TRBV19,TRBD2,ASTGKAGEGKF
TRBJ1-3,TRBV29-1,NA,SAGSTGGNTIY
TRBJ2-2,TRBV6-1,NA,ASSEVGGGTGELF
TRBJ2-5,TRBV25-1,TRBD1,ASSMVLRGPKETQY
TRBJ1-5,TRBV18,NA,ASSPRPDQPQH
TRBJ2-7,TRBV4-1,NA,ASSPGGTQSYEQY